The entry below gives a single TCR beta chain sequence along with its context. PCR employed 60 Vbeta and 13 Jbeta primers. Assay: immunoSEQ multiplex PCR; the TCRdb copy retains only in-frame clones and omits some. Of 95,000 to 110,000 clones in the sample, 77% were seen once. This entry comes from a study of cytomegalovirus exposure and HLA in healthy donors. CDR3 length: 14 amino acids. Germline V gene sequence: CDR1 SGHAT, CDR2 FQNNGV. This receptor was identified in a male donor in good health and CMV-seronegative. Sequencing input: PBMCs. The gene calls are TRBV11-2 and TRBJ1-4; TRBD1 agrees at 12 bases. The J call may not be correct, given that the DNA end is closer to TRBJ2-2. CDR3 sequence reads: CASSSGTGGLELFF. DNA of the CDR3: TGTGCCAGCAGCTCGGGGACAGGGGGCTTGGAGCTGTTTTTT.